This T cell receptor beta chain was sequenced in a study of blood T cell repertoires in COVID-19. Study in general: Acute and convalescent COVID-19 specimens originated in the United States, Italy and Spain.

Per the original methods: The authors estimated nucleated cell counts from reference gene primer amplification. Only in-frame clones appear in the TCRdb table, and some are missing; sequencing was by immunoSEQ multiplex PCR. From that table come the V and J calls and clone size; the DNA was used to work out D and trimming. The sample carries under 200,000 clones, about 85% recorded once. CDR1 MNHEY and CDR2 SVGAGI come from the germline V gene. This CDR3 contains 14 residues. The V and J ends lost 5 bases and 4 bases, in that order; junction bases with no gene match: 7. This TCR was recovered from a man aged 40-50 years with acute or convalescent COVID-19. The sequencing sample was made of peripheral blood. J is TRBJ1-2 and V is TRBV6-5; 7 bases map to TRBD1. The CDR3 spells CASSNPTGPYGYTF. The CDR3 DNA is TGTGCCAGCAGTAACCCGACAGGGCCCTATGGCTACACCTTC.